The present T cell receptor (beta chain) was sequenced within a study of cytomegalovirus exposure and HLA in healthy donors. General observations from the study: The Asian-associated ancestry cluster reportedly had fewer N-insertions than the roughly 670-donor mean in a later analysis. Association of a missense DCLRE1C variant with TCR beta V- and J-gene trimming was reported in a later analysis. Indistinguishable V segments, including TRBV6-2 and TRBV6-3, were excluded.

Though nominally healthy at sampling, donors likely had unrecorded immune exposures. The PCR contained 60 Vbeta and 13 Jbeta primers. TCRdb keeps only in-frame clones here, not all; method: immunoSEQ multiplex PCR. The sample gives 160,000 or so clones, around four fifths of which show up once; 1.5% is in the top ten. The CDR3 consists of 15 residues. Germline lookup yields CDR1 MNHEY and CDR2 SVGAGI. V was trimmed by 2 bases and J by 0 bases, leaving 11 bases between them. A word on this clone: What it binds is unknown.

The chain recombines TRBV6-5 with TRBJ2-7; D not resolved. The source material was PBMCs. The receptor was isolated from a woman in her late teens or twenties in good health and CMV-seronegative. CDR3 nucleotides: TGTGCCAGCAGTTACGGGCTCCCCAGCTCCTACGAGCAGTACTTC. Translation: CASSYGLPSSYEQYF.